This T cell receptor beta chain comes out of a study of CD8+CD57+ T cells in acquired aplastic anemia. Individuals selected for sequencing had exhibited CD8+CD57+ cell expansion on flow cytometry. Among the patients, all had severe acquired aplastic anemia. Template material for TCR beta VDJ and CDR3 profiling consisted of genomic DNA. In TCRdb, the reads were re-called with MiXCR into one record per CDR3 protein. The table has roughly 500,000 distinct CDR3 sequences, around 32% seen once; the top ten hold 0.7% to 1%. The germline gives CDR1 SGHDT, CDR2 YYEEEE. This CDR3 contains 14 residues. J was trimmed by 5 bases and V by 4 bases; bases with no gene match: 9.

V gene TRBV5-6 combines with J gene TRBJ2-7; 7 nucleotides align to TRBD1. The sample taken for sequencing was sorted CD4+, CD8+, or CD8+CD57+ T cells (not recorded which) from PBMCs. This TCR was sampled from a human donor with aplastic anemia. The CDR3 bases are TGTGCCAGCAGCCAACAAGGACAGGCTCACGAGCAGTACTTC. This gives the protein CASSQQGQAHEQYF.